The T cell receptor (beta chain) described here comes from a study of T cells expressing NK-cell markers. The wider study: Repertoires of TCR beta were obtained from T cells sorted as CD3+CD56+NKG2C+, CD3+CD56+NKG2C- and CD3+CD56-NKG2C+. Seven HCMV-seropositive donors and one seronegative donor made up the eight sequenced donors. Findings and caveats of the study: The study found these clonotypes also leading the CD3+CD56-NKG2C+ fraction in a few donors. Each of about six donors carried dominant NKG2C+ clonotypes accounting for about 1.0-8% of CD8+ T cells.

TCRdb derives one entry per CDR3 protein from the 5' RACE reads, leaving out DNA. The sample features about 460,000 distinct CDR3 sequences, with over 1.1% in its top ten. On this clonotype itself: The antigen is not known.

The CDR3 totals 14 residues. The chain links TRBV12-3 or TRBV12-4 to TRBJ2-3; the D call of TRBD1 rests on TCRdb alone, since no DNA is present to check it. This sequence originates from a woman between 45 and 65 years old in good health. What was sequenced was blood T cells: a sorted CD56 or NKG2C T cell subset, CD4+ or CD8+ T cells, or bulk PBMC T cells (not recorded which). CDR3 sequence: CASSLTGPTDTQYF.